Listed below are T cell receptor beta chains from one sample, sequenced in a study of shared clonotypes between healthy human individuals. Produced via immunoSEQ multiplex PCR; TCRdb's table is partial and in-frame only. The table lists about 680,000 clones, 74% of them singletons. Sequencing was done on a sample of memory CD4+ T cells sorted from blood. The receptors were gathered from a woman aged 30 to 39 in good health. CDR3s include the opening cysteine and the closing phenylalanine or tryptophan. The D gene is left open where the match is weak. Rows may omit the clone size; those that give it use once, few, many or a size class.

v_gene,d_gene,abundance,j_gene,CDR3nt,CDR3aa
TRBV2,-,-,TRBJ2-3,TGTGCCAGCAGGGAAGGCACAGATACGCAGTATTTT,CASREGTDTQYF
TRBV4-2,-,-,TRBJ2-7,TGTGCCAGCAGCCAAGATGGTCACCCTCAGAGGGCCTCCTACGAGCAGTACTTC,CASSQDGHPQRASYEQYF
TRBV29-1,TRBD2,-,TRBJ2-1,TGCAGCGTTGATAAGCGGGAGAGGGATGAGCAGTTCTTC,CSVDKRERDEQFF
TRBV29-1,TRBD1,few,TRBJ1-4,TGCAGCGTTGGTTGGACAGGAAATGAAAAACTGTTTTTT,CSVGWTGNEKLFF
TRBV6-1,-,-,TRBJ2-5,TGTGCCAGCAGTAGAACGGGCCTCACCCAAGAGACCCAGTACTTC,CASSRTGLTQETQYF
TRBV18,-,few,TRBJ1-5,TGTGCCAGCTCACTCCAGGCGGGTGAAGGCAATCAGCCCCAGCATTTT,CASSLQAGEGNQPQHF
TRBV9,-,-,TRBJ1-1,TGTGCCAGCAGCGTAGTGGGGGGGATGGAAGCTTTCTTT,CASSVVGGMEAFF
TRBV28,TRBD1,once,TRBJ2-2,TGTGCCAGCAGTTTAGCCTTGGGACAGGGAACCGGGGAGCTGTTTTTT,CASSLALGQGTGELFF
TRBV7-8,-,-,TRBJ2-3,TGTGCCAGCAGCAACCTCCTTGGGGTCGGGGATACGCAGTATTTT,CASSNLLGVGDTQYF
TRBV4-1,TRBD2,-,TRBJ2-7,TGCGCCAGCAGCTCCCGACTATTGGCGGGAGGATCCTACGAGCAGTACTTC,CASSSRLLAGGSYEQYF
TRBV11-2,TRBD2,once,TRBJ2-1,TGTGCCAGCTGCCGGACTAGCCGCAATGAGCAGTTCTTC,CASCRTSRNEQFF
TRBV4-2,TRBD1,-,TRBJ1-5,TGTGCCAGCAGCCTGAGGACAGGGGGTATAAGCAATCAGCCCCAGCATTTT,CASSLRTGGISNQPQHF
TRBV28,-,-,TRBJ2-5,TGTGCCAGCAGAGGGGAGACCCAGTACTTC,CASRGETQYF
TRBV19,TRBD1,-,TRBJ1-2,TGTGCCAGCCAGTACGCGGGACAGGGTGTTGACTATGGCTACACCTTC,CASQYAGQGVDYGYTF
TRBV5-1,TRBD2,-,TRBJ2-7,TGCGCCAGCAGCTTGGGGCGTCAGACTAGCGGGAGCGACGAGCAGTACTTC,CASSLGRQTSGSDEQYF
TRBV5-4,-,-,TRBJ1-2,TGTGCCAGCAGCCCGGCAGGGGCTAACTATGGCTACACCTTC,CASSPAGANYGYTF
TRBV18,-,few,TRBJ1-5,TGTGCCAGCTCACCAAACGGGCAGCCCCAGCATTTT,CASSPNGQPQHF
TRBV14,-,-,TRBJ1-1,TGTGCCAGCAGCCCCCGACCAGGGAACACTGAAGCTTTCTTT,CASSPRPGNTEAFF
TRBV7-8,TRBD2,few,TRBJ2-5,TGTGCCAGCAGCTCTCCGGCCCAGGGGGCTAGCGGGAGGGCCTTGGAGACCCAGTACTTC,CASSSPAQGASGRALETQYF
TRBV27,TRBD2,-,TRBJ2-2,TGTGCCAGCACTAAAGCGGGAGGGCTGAACACCGGGGAGCTGTTTTTT,CASTKAGGLNTGELFF
TRBV2,-,few,TRBJ2-3,TGTGCCAGCAGGAGACGCGGGAATCGCACAGATACGCAGTATTTT,CASRRRGNRTDTQYF
TRBV2,-,once,TRBJ1-3,TGTGCCAGCAGTGCGCAGGGACGAGGAGACACCATATATTTT,CASSAQGRGDTIYF
TRBV7-3,TRBD1,-,TRBJ1-2,TGTGCCAGCAGCTTCGACAGGGGGAACAAGGGATATGGCTACACCTTC,CASSFDRGNKGYGYTF
TRBV27,TRBD2,-,TRBJ2-1,TGTGCCAGCAGCCTAACCGGGACTAGCTACAATGAGCAGTTCTTC,CASSLTGTSYNEQFF
TRBV2,-,-,TRBJ1-1,TGTGCCAGCGGGTTCGAAGGGGCCCCGGGTGAAGCTTTCTTT,CASGFEGAPGEAFF